This TCR beta chain was retrieved from a study of blood T cell repertoires in COVID-19. Sequenced by immunoSEQ multiplex PCR; TCRdb stores in-frame clones only, minus some. The sample yields tens of thousands of clones, 75% to 85% seen once. The TCR was taken from a human donor with acute or convalescent COVID-19. The donor label of this sample is uncertain. The specimen sequenced was peripheral blood.

CDR3: CAYRQANYGYTF. The DNA for the CDR3 is TGTGCCTACCGACAGGCCAACTATGGCTACACCTTC. J is TRBJ1-2 and V is TRBV30, with D maybe TRBD1 (6 bases). Trimming pared 7 bases from V and 2 bases from J, leaving 11 bases between. The germline CDR1 and CDR2 sequences are GTSNPN and SVGIG (reference sequence). CDR3 size: 12 residues. The full variable domain, rest sourced from reference TRBV30 and TRBJ1-2, is SQTIHQWPATLVQPVGSPLSLECTVEGTSNPNLYWYRQAAGRGLQLLFYSVGIGQISSEVPQNLSASRPQDRQFILSSKKLLLSDSGFYLCAYRQANYGYTFGSGTRLTVV.